This TCR beta chain was captured in a study of T cell responses to AZD1222 COVID-19 vaccine listed by TCRdb under 2021. Study-level background: TCR sequencing was performed for about 250 trial participants, of whom roughly 200 were given two doses of AZD1222 and around 25 were given two doses of MenACWY control vaccine. Enrollment into the trials was organized by age into subgroups of 18-55, 56-69 and 70-plus years, and those subgroups contained around 150, 28 and 57 TCR-sequenced participants, respectively. What the work shows at the level of the full study, not this receptor alone: Reportedly, close to half of the unique spike-specific TCRs recognized epitopes lying outside the regions that are mutated in the B.1.351 and B.1.1.7 variants. The 56-69-year group was small, and its depth increase did not reach significance, likely because of low power. Conclusions about previously exposed vaccinees were limited because only six AZD1222 recipients were SARS-CoV-2 seropositive at baseline. No day 14 peak-response samples were available, so repertoires were characterized only after the peak T cell response. Vaccine-associated CD4 TCRs spanned the whole spike protein, with dominant responses in regions 160-218 and 743-854. Spike-specific TCR breadth and depth rose significantly after two AZD1222 doses compared with day 0 and with MenACWY recipients. Participants were mostly white British, with more females than males. The authors suggested clonal diversity may have been underestimated.

As for this clone: The antigen it recognizes is unknown. No base quality values were provided; no much bigger clone lies one nucleotide off.

The CDR3 regions of human TCRbeta chains were subjected to immunosequencing. Per the authors' processing: TCRs in the repertoires were matched against a reference library of SARS-CoV-2-specific TCRs that had been generated with the MIRA antigen-specificity platform. Breadth was defined as the fraction of unique TCRs that were SARS-CoV-2-associated. Depth was defined as the fraction of total T cells that were SARS-CoV-2-associated. Each spike-specific TCR was assigned to its reactive spike region and to a CD4 or CD8 class using the MIRA data. Log10-transformed breadth and depth values were compared by one-way ANOVA with Sidak's multiple comparisons tests. TCRdb took over this immuneACCESS table, retaining in-frame rearrangements with V and J assigned. Such tables are incomplete; in checked studies, under half of the missing clones stem from an unresolved V gene, and the remainder is unexplained. D and trimming were read from the DNA, whereas the V and J calls and clone size are those reported in that table. For this sample the table gives 65,000 to 85,000 clones, of which around 88% were detected only once. About a tenth of the sample is held by the ten biggest clonotypes.

From the cysteine up to the phenylalanine, the CDR3 has a length of 14 residues. Only the CDR3 DNA stays, 42 bases, in frame from base 1. Trimming accounts for 3 bases at V and 8 bases at J, while the number of junction bases matched to no gene is 3. The germline V gene (reference sequence) yields MNHEY for CDR1 and SMNVEV for CDR2. The time point label of this sample denotes: about 28 days (+/-7) after the second vaccine dose. The treatment or condition label corresponds to: meningococcal conjugate vaccine given as trial control. Vaccinee samples came from UK trials COV001 and COV002, including a single-blind randomized controlled phase 2/3 trial of AZD1222 (ChAdOx1 nCoV-19) in healthy adults. For TCRbeta chain sequencing, PBMC samples from trial participants were taken at day 0 and at day 28 after the second dose.

This clonotype was obtained from an adult who received the MenACWY meningococcal vaccine as a control. This receptor chain uses TRBV27 and TRBJ1-6; the junction holds 8 bases that match TRBD1. The sample was peripheral blood, taken 28 days after the second dose of the MenACWY control vaccine. The CDR3 has the sequence CASSFTGGYSPLHF. The DNA reads as follows: TGTGCCAGCAGTTTCACAGGGGGATATTCACCCCTCCACTTT.